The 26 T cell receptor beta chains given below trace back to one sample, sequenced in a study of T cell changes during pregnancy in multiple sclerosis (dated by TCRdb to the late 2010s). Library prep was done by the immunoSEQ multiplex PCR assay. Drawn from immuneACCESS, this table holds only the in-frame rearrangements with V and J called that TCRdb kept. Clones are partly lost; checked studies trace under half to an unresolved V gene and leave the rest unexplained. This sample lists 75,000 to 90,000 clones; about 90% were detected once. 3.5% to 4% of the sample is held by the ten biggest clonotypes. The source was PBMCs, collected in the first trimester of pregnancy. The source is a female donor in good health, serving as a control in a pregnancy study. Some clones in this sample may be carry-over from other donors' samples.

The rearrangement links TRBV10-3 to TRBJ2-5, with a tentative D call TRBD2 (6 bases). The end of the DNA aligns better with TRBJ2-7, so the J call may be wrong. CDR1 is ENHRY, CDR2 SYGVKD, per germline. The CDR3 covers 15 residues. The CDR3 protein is CAISESSGSTYEQYF. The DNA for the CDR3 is TGTGCCATCAGTGAGTCTAGCGGATCCACCTACGAGCAGTACTTC.

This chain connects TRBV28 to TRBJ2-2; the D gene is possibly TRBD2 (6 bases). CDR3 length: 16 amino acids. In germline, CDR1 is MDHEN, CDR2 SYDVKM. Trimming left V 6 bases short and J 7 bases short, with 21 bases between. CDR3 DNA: TGTGCCAGCAGCCTGCTCCTCGGGAGACGGGACGGGGAGCTGTTTTTT. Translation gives CASSLLLGRRDGELFF.

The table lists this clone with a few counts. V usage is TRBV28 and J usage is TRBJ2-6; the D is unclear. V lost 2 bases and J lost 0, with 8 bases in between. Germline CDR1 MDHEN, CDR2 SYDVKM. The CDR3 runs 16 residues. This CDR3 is CASSLGSLSGANVLTF. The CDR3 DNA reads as TGTGCCAGCAGTTTAGGCTCCCTCTCTGGGGCCAACGTCCTGACTTTC.

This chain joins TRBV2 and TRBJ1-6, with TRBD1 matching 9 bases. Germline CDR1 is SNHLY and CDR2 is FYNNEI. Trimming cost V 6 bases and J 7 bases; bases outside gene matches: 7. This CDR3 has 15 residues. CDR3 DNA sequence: TGTGCCAGCAGGGTACAGGGGGCTGAGAATTCACCCCTCCACTTT. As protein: CASRVQGAENSPLHF.

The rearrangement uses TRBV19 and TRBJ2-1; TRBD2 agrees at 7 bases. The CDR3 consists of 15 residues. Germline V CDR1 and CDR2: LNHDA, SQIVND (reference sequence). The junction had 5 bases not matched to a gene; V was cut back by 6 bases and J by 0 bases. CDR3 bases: TGTGCCAGTAGCGCGACTAGCAGCTCCTACAATGAGCAGTTCTTC. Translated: CASSATSSSYNEQFF.

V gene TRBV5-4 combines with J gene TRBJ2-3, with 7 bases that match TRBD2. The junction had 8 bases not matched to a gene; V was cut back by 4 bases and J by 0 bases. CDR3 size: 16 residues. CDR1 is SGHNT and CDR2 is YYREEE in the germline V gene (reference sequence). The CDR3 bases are TGTGCCAGCAGCCCCGCTAGCGGTCCTAGCACAGATACGCAGTATTTT. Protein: CASSPASGPSTDTQYF.

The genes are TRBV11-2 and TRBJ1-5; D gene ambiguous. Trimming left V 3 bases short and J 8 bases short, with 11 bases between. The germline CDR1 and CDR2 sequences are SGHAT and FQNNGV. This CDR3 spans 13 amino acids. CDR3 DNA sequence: TGTGCCAGCAGCTTGAACGAGGTGGAGCCCCAGCATTTT. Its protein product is CASSLNEVEPQHF. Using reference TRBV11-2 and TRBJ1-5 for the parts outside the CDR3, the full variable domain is EAGVAQSPRYKIIEKRQSVAFWCNPISGHATLYWYQQILGQGPKLLIQFQNNGVVDDSQLPKDRFSAERLKGVDSTLKIQPAKLEDSAVYLCASSLNEVEPQHFGDGTRLSIL.

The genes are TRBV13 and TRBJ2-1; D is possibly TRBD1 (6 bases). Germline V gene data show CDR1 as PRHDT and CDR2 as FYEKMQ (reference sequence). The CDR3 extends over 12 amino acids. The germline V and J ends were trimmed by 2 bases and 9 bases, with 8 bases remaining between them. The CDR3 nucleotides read TGTGCCAGCAGCTTAAGAGGGGGTGAGCAGTTCTTC. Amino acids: CASSLRGGEQFF.

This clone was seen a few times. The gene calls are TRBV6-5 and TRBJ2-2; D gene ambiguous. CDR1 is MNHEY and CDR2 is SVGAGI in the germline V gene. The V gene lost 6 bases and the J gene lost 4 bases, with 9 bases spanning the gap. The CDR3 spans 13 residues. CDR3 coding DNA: TGTGCCAGCAGCTCTCCCCCCACCGGGGAGCTGTTTTTT. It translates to CASSSPPTGELFF.

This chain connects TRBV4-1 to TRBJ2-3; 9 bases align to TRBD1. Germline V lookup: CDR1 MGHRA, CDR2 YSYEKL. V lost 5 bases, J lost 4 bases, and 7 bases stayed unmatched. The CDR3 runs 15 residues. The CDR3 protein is CASSKPGQGPDTQYF. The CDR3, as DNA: TGCGCCAGCAGCAAACCGGGACAGGGACCAGATACGCAGTATTTT.

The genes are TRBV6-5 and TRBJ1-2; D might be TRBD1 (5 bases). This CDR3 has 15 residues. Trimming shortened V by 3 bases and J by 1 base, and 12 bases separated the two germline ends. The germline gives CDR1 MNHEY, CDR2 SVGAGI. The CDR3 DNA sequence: TGTGCCAGCAGTTATAGGGGCGGGGGTAACTATGGCTACACCTTC. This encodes CASSYRGGGNYGYTF.

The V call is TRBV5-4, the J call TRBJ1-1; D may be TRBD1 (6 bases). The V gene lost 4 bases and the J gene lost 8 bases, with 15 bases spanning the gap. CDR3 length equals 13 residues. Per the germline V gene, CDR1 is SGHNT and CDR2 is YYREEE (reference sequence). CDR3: CASSQTGTQEAFF. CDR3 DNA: TGTGCCAGCAGCCAAACCGGGACACAGGAAGCTTTCTTT.

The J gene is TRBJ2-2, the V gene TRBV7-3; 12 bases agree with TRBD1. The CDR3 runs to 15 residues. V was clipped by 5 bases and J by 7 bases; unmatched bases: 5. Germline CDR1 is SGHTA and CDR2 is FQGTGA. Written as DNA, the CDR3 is TGTGCCAGCAGCCCGGGGACAGGGGGCGGCGGGGAGCTGTTTTTT. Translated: CASSPGTGGGGELFF.

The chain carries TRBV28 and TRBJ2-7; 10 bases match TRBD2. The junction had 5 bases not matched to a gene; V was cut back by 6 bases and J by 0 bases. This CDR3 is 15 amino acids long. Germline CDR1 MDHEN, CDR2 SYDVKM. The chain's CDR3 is CASRPTSGFSYEQYF. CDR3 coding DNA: TGTGCCAGCAGACCGACTAGCGGGTTCTCCTACGAGCAGTACTTC.

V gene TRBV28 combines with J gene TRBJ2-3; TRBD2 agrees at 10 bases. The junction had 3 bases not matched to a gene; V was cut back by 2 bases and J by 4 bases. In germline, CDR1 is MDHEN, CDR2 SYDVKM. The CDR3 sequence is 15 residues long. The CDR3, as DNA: TGTGCCAGCAGTTTAATAGCGGGGGGCCCAGATACGCAGTATTTT. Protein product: CASSLIAGGPDTQYF.

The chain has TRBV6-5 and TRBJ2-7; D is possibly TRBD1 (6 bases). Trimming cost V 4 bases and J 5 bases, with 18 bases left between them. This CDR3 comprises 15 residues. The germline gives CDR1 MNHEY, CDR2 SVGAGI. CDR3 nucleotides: TGTGCCAGCAGTTTGCCCAGGGGAAATTGGGACGAGCAGTACTTC. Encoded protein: CASSLPRGNWDEQYF.

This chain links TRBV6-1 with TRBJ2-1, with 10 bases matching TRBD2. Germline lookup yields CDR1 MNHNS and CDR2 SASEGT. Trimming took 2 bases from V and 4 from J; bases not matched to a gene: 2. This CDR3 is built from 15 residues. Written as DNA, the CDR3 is TGTGCCAGCAGTGAACGGACTAGCGGATACAATGAGCAGTTCTTC. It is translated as CASSERTSGYNEQFF.

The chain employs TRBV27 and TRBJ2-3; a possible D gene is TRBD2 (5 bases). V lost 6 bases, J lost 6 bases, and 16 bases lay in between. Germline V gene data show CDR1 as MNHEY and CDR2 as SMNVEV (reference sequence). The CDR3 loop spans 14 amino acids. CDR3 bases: TGTGCCAGCAGACCTACGGGGTCCCTCGATACGCAGTATTTT. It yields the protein CASRPTGSLDTQYF.

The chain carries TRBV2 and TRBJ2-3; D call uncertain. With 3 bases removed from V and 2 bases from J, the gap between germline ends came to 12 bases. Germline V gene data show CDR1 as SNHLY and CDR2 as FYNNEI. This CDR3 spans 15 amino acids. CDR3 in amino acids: CASSDGRIITDTQYF. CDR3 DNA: TGTGCCAGCAGTGACGGCAGGATCATCACAGATACGCAGTATTTT. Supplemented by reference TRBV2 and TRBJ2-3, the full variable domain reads EPEVTQTPSHQVTQMGQEVILRCVPISNHLYFYWYRQILGQKVEFLVSFYNNEISEKSEIFDDQFSVERPDGSNFTLKIRSTKLEDSAMYFCASSDGRIITDTQYFGPGTRLTVL.

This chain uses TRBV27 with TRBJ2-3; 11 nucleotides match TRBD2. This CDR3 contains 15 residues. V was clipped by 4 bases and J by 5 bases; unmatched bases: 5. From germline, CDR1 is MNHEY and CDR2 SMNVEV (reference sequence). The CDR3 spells CASSYLAGGLDTQYF. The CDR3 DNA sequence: TGTGCCAGCAGTTATCTAGCGGGAGGTCTAGATACGCAGTATTTT.

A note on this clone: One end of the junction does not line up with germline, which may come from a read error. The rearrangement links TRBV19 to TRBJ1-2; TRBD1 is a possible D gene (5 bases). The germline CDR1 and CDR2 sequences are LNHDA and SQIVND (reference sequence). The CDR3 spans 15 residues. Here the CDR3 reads CASISTSLRDRALAF. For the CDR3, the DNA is TGTGCCAGCATATCCACTAGCCTTCGGGACCGGGCCCTCGCCTTC.

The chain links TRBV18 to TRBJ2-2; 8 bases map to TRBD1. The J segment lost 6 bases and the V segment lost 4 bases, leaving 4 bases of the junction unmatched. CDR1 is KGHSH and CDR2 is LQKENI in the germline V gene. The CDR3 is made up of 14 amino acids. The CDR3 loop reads CASSRDRGSGELFF. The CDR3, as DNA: TGTGCCAGCTCACGTGACAGGGGATCCGGGGAGCTGTTTTTT.

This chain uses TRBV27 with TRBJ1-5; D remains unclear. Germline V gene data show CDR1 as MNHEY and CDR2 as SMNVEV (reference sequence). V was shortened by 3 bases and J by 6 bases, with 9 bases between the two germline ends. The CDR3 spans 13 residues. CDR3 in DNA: TGTGCCAGCAGTTTGAAGTTCGGTCAGCCCCAGCATTTT. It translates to CASSLKFGQPQHF.

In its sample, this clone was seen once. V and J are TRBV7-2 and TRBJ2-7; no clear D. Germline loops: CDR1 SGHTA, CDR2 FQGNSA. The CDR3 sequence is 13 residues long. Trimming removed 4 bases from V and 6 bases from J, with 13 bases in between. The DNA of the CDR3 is TGTGCCAGCAGCTCACTGAGGTTTGCCGAGCAGTACTTC. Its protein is CASSSLRFAEQYF.

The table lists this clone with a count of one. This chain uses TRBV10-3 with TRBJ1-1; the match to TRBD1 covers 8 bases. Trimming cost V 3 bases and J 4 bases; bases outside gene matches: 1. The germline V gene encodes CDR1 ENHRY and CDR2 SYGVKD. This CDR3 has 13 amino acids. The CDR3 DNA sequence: TGTGCCATCAGTGAACAGGGGGTCACTGAAGCTTTCTTT. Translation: CAISEQGVTEAFF.

The CDR3 protein is CASSLGGASGGEIDYEQYF. CDR3 in DNA: TGTGCCAGCAGCTTAGGAGGGGCTAGCGGGGGGGAAATTGACTACGAGCAGTACTTC. The rearrangement links TRBV7-9 to TRBJ2-7; TRBD2 agrees at 12 bases. V was clipped by 1 base and J by 3 bases; unmatched bases: 13. Germline V gives CDR1 SEHNR, CDR2 FQNEAQ (reference sequence). The length of the CDR3 is 19 residues.